These T cell receptor beta chains were read from a single sample in a study of blood T cell repertoires in COVID-19. Some clones are missing from TCRdb's copy, which holds only in-frame ones; the method was immunoSEQ multiplex PCR. The sample yields 240,000 or so clones, around 86% seen once. The sample comprised PBMCs or T cells enriched from blood (not recorded which). The receptor set was obtained from a woman aged 45-59 years who had recovered from COVID-19. CDR3s include the opening cysteine and the closing phenylalanine or tryptophan. The D gene is left open where the match is weak. Some rows have no size entry. The others give once, few or many, or a class for an expanded clone.

clone_size d_call j_call v_call cdr3_aa cdr3_nt
NA NA TRBJ1-4 TRBV19 CASSIVGGLANEKLFF TGTGCCAGTAGTATAGTAGGGGGATTAGCTAATGAAAAACTGTTTTTT
NA NA TRBJ1-5 TRBV3-1/TRBV3-2 CASSQAHPEGTWGGQPQHF TGTGCCAGCAGCCAAGCCCATCCGGAGGGAACGTGGGGGGGTCAGCCCCAGCATTTT
NA NA TRBJ1-5 TRBV18 CASSPSLNQPQHF TGTGCCAGCTCACCCAGTCTTAATCAGCCCCAGCATTTT
NA NA TRBJ1-4 TRBV4-1 CASSQGRGGDEKLFF TGCGCCAGCAGCCAAGGCCGCGGCGGGGATGAAAAACTGTTTTTT
NA NA TRBJ1-2 TRBV12-3/TRBV12-4 CASRYDSYGYTF TGTGCCAGCAGATATGACAGTTATGGCTACACCTTC
NA TRBD1 TRBJ1-5 TRBV18 CASSPSQSGGNQPQHF TGTGCCAGCTCACCAAGTCAATCAGGGGGTAATCAGCCCCAGCATTTT
once NA TRBJ1-4 TRBV28 CASSLKKGIEKLFF TGTGCCAGCAGTCTTAAAAAGGGGATAGAAAAACTGTTTTTT
NA TRBD1 TRBJ1-1 TRBV18 CASSPRTGPSSNTEAFF TGTGCCAGCTCACCTCGGACAGGGCCCTCATCGAACACTGAAGCTTTCTTT
NA TRBD1 TRBJ1-1 TRBV7-9 CASRHRRGQDTEAFF TGTGCCAGCAGGCACCGCAGGGGGCAGGACACTGAAGCTTTCTTT
NA NA TRBJ1-4 TRBV7-2 CASSSRTVPNEKLFF TGTGCCAGCAGCTCCCGGACAGTTCCTAATGAAAAACTGTTTTTT
NA NA TRBJ1-4 TRBV28 CASSKGLTNEKLFF TGTGCCAGCAGTAAGGGGTTGACTAATGAAAAACTGTTTTTT
NA NA TRBJ1-3 TRBV2 CASSPLISGNTIYF TGTGCCAGCAGTCCCCTTATCTCTGGAAACACCATATATTTT
once NA TRBJ1-6 TRBV30 CASKGWTANSPLHF TGTGCCTCCAAGGGGTGGACAGCTAATTCACCCCTCCACTTT
once NA TRBJ1-1 TRBV5-1 CASDPGGGVAFF TGCGCCAGCGACCCTGGGGGGGGAGTAGCTTTCTTT
NA TRBD2 TRBJ2-1 TRBV19 CASSGLAVTGEQFF TGTGCCAGTAGTGGACTAGCGGTTACCGGTGAGCAGTTCTTC
NA NA TRBJ2-3 TRBV4-3 CASSQGRVGRAGTDTQYF TGCGCCAGCAGCCAAGGCCGGGTCGGCAGGGCTGGGACAGATACGCAGTATTTT
NA NA TRBJ1-2 TRBV6-5 CASSLDREAGYTF TGTGCCAGCAGTTTAGATAGGGAGGCTGGCTACACCTTC
few TRBD2 TRBJ2-7 TRBV6-1 CASSEEPSGSYEQYF TGTGCCAGCAGTGAAGAACCTAGCGGGAGTTACGAGCAGTACTTC
NA NA TRBJ1-5 TRBV28 CASSSQGHSNQPQHF TGTGCCAGCAGTAGTCAGGGACATAGCAATCAGCCCCAGCATTTT
NA NA TRBJ1-2 TRBV5-1 CASSLDGPGNGYTF TGCGCCAGCAGCTTGGACGGCCCGGGGAATGGCTACACCTTC
once NA TRBJ2-1 TRBV19 CASNNQGLKNNEQFF TGTGCCAGTAACAACCAGGGGTTAAAGAACAATGAGCAGTTCTTC
once TRBD2 TRBJ2-7 TRBV19 CASSISASGGVYEQYF TGTGCCAGTAGTATTAGCGCTAGCGGGGGTGTTTACGAGCAGTACTTC
NA NA TRBJ1-3 TRBV28 CASSPWRENRVDSGNTIYF TGTGCCAGCAGTCCATGGAGAGAAAACAGGGTAGACTCTGGAAACACCATATATTTT
NA NA TRBJ2-3 TRBV7-8 CASSLTGFSTDTQYF TGTGCCAGCAGCTTGACAGGTTTTAGCACAGATACGCAGTATTTT
NA TRBD1 TRBJ1-4 TRBV19 CASSPRDRRNEKLFF TGTGCCAGTAGTCCACGGGACAGGCGGAATGAAAAACTGTTTTTT
NA NA TRBJ2-1 TRBV29-1 CSVEEAAGYYNEQFF TGCAGCGTTGAAGAGGCAGCGGGCTACTACAATGAGCAGTTCTTC
NA TRBD2 TRBJ2-7 TRBV19 CASSPQRERSYEQYF TGTGCCAGTAGTCCCCAGCGGGAGAGGTCCTACGAGCAGTACTTC
NA NA TRBJ2-1 TRBV14 CASSQEAPIWGLSYNEQFF TGTGCCAGCAGCCAAGAAGCCCCAATATGGGGGCTATCCTACAATGAGCAGTTCTTC
NA TRBD1 TRBJ2-1 TRBV24-1 CATSDPGQGSDEQFF TGTGCCACCAGTGACCCCGGACAGGGTAGCGATGAGCAGTTCTTC
NA TRBD1 TRBJ2-1 TRBV24-1 CATSDAGRGSYNEQFF TGTGCCACCAGTGACGCGGGCAGGGGGTCCTACAATGAGCAGTTCTTC
NA NA TRBJ2-7 TRBV12-3/TRBV12-4 CASSKSGYYEQYF TGTGCCAGCAGCAAGAGCGGATACTACGAGCAGTACTTC
NA NA TRBJ1-4 TRBV11-3 CASSFSSATNEKLFF TGTGCCAGCAGCTTCTCATCGGCAACTAATGAAAAACTGTTTTTT
NA NA TRBJ2-3 TRBV5-8 CASSFLAGGTDTQYF TGTGCCAGCAGCTTTCTAGCCGGCGGCACAGATACGCAGTATTTT
NA NA TRBJ1-4 TRBV6-5 CASRFGRANEKLFF TGTGCCAGCAGGTTTGGGCGGGCTAATGAAAAACTGTTTTTT
few TRBD1 TRBJ1-2 TRBV5-4 CASSGGQNYGYTF TGTGCCAGCAGCGGGGGACAGAATTATGGCTACACCTTC
few TRBD1 TRBJ2-7 TRBV11-3 CASKMGQYEQYF TGTGCCAGCAAAATGGGACAGTACGAGCAGTACTTC
NA TRBD1 TRBJ2-3 TRBV29-1 CSVERQGASTDTQYF TGCAGCGTTGAGAGACAGGGGGCTAGCACAGATACGCAGTATTTT
NA TRBD2 TRBJ2-5 TRBV5-5 CASMGGLAGGGETQYF TGTGCCAGCATGGGAGGACTAGCGGGAGGTGGGGAGACCCAGTACTTC
NA NA TRBJ1-1 TRBV2 CASSLRGNTEAFF TGTGCCAGCAGTCTCAGAGGGAACACTGAAGCTTTCTTT
few TRBD1 TRBJ2-5 TRBV6-5 CASSYGTGVQETQYF TGTGCCAGCAGTTACGGGACAGGAGTACAAGAGACCCAGTACTTC
few TRBD1 TRBJ1-6 TRBV18 CASSPGTGSSPLHF TGTGCCAGCTCACCGGGGACAGGGTCATCACCCCTCCACTTT
NA TRBD2 TRBJ2-3 TRBV4-3 CASSQDLTSGVQYF TGCGCCAGCAGCCAAGACCTGACTAGCGGGGTCCAGTATTTT
NA TRBD1 TRBJ2-3 TRBV7-7 CASSKGGSETDTQYF TGTGCTAGCAGCAAAGGGGGCTCAGAGACAGATACGCAGTATTTT
NA TRBD2 TRBJ2-3 TRBV9 CASSVQGLAGGPVRADTQYF TGTGCCAGCAGCGTTCAAGGACTAGCGGGGGGGCCCGTTCGGGCAGATACGCAGTATTTT
once NA TRBJ2-5 TRBV6-1 CASSEAGRQETQYF TGTGCCAGCAGTGAGGCGGGTAGGCAAGAGACCCAGTACTTC
once NA TRBJ2-1 TRBV4-1 CASSLGRGNEQFF TGCGCCAGCAGCCTCGGTAGGGGCAATGAGCAGTTCTTC
NA NA TRBJ2-7 TRBV5-4 CASSLTGRYEQYF TGTGCCAGCAGCTTGACAGGGCGCTACGAGCAGTACTTC
NA NA TRBJ1-5 TRBV6-1 CASSEGANQPQHF TGTGCCAGCAGTGAGGGGGCGAATCAGCCCCAGCATTTT
NA TRBD2 TRBJ2-7 TRBV7-2 CASSPTSVLSYEQYF TGTGCCAGCAGCCCAACTAGCGTTCTCTCCTACGAGCAGTACTTC
NA NA TRBJ2-7 TRBV3-1/TRBV3-2 CASSQLGGSYEQYF TGTGCCAGCAGCCAGCTCGGGGGCTCCTACGAGCAGTACTTC
NA NA TRBJ1-2 TRBV15 CATRTGGVIANYGYTF TGTGCCACCCGCACGGGGGGAGTGATAGCTAACTATGGCTACACCTTC
once TRBD1 TRBJ2-3 TRBV4-1 CASSQRTSTGVSDTQYF TGCGCCAGCAGCCAACGAACGTCGACAGGGGTCTCAGATACGCAGTATTTT
NA TRBD2 TRBJ2-5 TRBV4-2 CASSQGNPTTSAGGETQYF TGTGCCAGCAGCCAAGGTAACCCCACCACTAGCGCGGGAGGGGAGACCCAGTACTTC